These 17 T cell receptor beta chains came from one sample sequenced in a study of beta chain features in type 1 diabetes (dated by TCRdb to about 2018). Libraries were prepared through the immunoSEQ multiplex PCR assay. The entire isolated RNA was reverse transcribed using the High Capacity cDNA Reverse Transcription Kit, and thus expressed TCRB transcripts were sequenced. Held by TCRdb, this immuneACCESS table contains in-frame sequences only and omits some clones. Under half of the omission traces to an unresolved V gene where checked; the cause of the rest is unknown. This sample is represented by more than 150,000 clones; approximately 13% of them were singletons. The ten largest clones take up 0.62% of the sample. Sequences were obtained from central memory CD4+ T cells from blood. The origin of the receptors is a woman between 18 and 29 years old in good health.

The rearrangement links TRBV5-6 to TRBJ2-4, with TRBD1 as a possible D gene (6 bases). Germline V gene sequence: CDR1 SGHDT, CDR2 YYEEEE. Trimming took 4 bases from V and 0 from J, leaving 14 bases between them. This CDR3 has 16 residues. CDR3 sequence (DNA): TGTGCCAGCAGCCGAGGACAGCCCCTAGCCAAAAACATTCAGTACTTC. Amino acids: CASSRGQPLAKNIQYF.

This clone was counted only a few times. V usage is TRBV27 and J usage is TRBJ2-7, with D perhaps TRBD1 (6 bases). V was shortened by 0 bases and J by 2 bases, with 14 bases between the two germline ends. Germline V lookup: CDR1 MNHEY, CDR2 SMNVEV (reference sequence). There are 16 residues in the CDR3. As DNA, the CDR3 is TGTGCCAGCAGTTTATCTCAGAGGACAGCCGCCTACGAGCAGTACTTC. It specifies CASSLSQRTAAYEQYF.

This clone has just a few counts. This chain joins TRBV27 and TRBJ2-3; 10 bases agree with TRBD2. The junction had 6 bases not matched to a gene; V was cut back by 2 bases and J by 1 base. Germline assignment: CDR1 MNHEY and CDR2 SMNVEV (reference sequence). This CDR3 contains 17 residues. CDR3 nucleotide sequence: TGTGCCAGCAGTTTAAGGCGACTAGCGGGCCGCACAGATACGCAGTATTTT. Translating gives CASSLRRLAGRTDTQYF.

This clone was observed a few times. The J gene is TRBJ2-1, the V gene TRBV7-9; D call uncertain. The V and J ends lost 5 bases and 0 bases respectively, with 11 bases between them. The germline CDR1 and CDR2 sequences are SEHNR and FQNEAQ (reference sequence). The CDR3 consists of 15 residues. CDR3 DNA: TGTGCCAGCAGCCCTGATTTAGCCTCCTACAATGAGCAGTTCTTC. It yields the protein CASSPDLASYNEQFF. Full variable domain (rest looked up from reference TRBV7-9 and TRBJ2-1): DTGVSQNPRHKITKRGQNVTFRCDPISEHNRLYWYRQTLGQGPEFLTYFQNEAQLEKSRLLSDRFSAERPKGSFSTLEIQRTEQGDSAMYLCASSPDLASYNEQFFGPGTRLTVL.

This clone was detected a few times. The chain joins TRBV9 to TRBJ2-3; 10 nucleotides match TRBD2. After removal of 4 bases from V and 4 bases from J, the junction contained 9 bases not matched to a gene. Germline values: CDR1 SGDLS, CDR2 YYNGEE. This CDR3 contains 16 residues. The CDR3 DNA is TGTGCCAGCAGCATCCGAGCGGGAGGGGGGGCAGATACGCAGTATTTT. It translates to CASSIRAGGGADTQYF.

This clone has just a few counts. The chain links TRBV7-9 to TRBJ1-1, with D perhaps matching TRBD1 (6 bases). The CDR3 extends over 14 amino acids. Germline V gene lookup returns CDR1 SEHNR and CDR2 FQNEAQ (reference sequence). V shed 5 bases and J shed 5 bases, with 15 bases lying between them. This CDR3 is CASSPRTGRTEAFF. The CDR3 bases are TGTGCCAGCAGCCCTCGTACAGGGCGGACTGAAGCTTTCTTT.

This clone was counted a few times. The genes are TRBV4-2 and TRBJ2-1; 11 bases are shared with TRBD2. This CDR3 spans 16 amino acids. Germline loops: CDR1 LGHNA, CDR2 YNFKEQ. With 0 bases clipped from V and 5 bases from J, the junction kept 3 bases outside the gene matches. CDR3 DNA: TGTGCCAGCAGCCAAGAACTAGCGGGAGACAACAATGAGCAGTTCTTC. Encoded protein: CASSQELAGDNNEQFF.

This clone was seen more than once but under ten times. The rearrangement uses TRBV28 and TRBJ1-1, with 9 bases that match TRBD1. CDR1 is MDHEN, CDR2 SYDVKM, per germline. The CDR3 is 16 residues long. Losses at the gene ends were 6 bases for V and 0 bases for J; bases not matched to a gene: 8. CDR3 loop: CASSPPGQGLNTEAFF. Written as DNA, the CDR3 is TGTGCCAGCAGCCCTCCGGGACAGGGATTGAACACTGAAGCTTTCTTT.

This clone has only a few counts. The V and J genes are TRBV6-1 and TRBJ1-5; D is ambiguous. Germline V gene sequence: CDR1 MNHNS, CDR2 SASEGT. The CDR3 has 15 amino acids. Trimming removed 0 bases from V and 3 bases from J, with 9 bases in between. CDR3 bases: TGTGCCAGCAGTGAAGCGCGGGGATACAATCAGCCCCAGCATTTT. Its protein is CASSEARGYNQPQHF.

In its sample, this clone was seen a few times. This rearrangement joins TRBV7-9 to TRBJ1-5, with 7 bases lining up with TRBD1. The V gene's germline CDR1 is SEHNR and CDR2 FQNEAQ (reference sequence). This CDR3 has 13 amino acids. The junction had 4 bases not matched to a gene; V was cut back by 5 bases and J by 6 bases. CDR3 nucleotide sequence: TGTGCCAGCAGCACAAGACAGGGTCAGCCCCAGCATTTT. Translation: CASSTRQGQPQHF.

A word on this clone: An end of the junction differs from the germline gene, which may be a read error. Here the CDR3 reads CASSMDSIPVF. CDR3 bases: TGTGCCAGCAGTATGGACTCCATCCCCGTCTTC. The chain has TRBV5-6 and TRBJ2-1, with a weak D call TRBD2 (5 bases). CDR3 length: 11 residues. The germline gives CDR1 SGHDT, CDR2 YYEEEE. Full variable domain (rest looked up from reference TRBV5-6 and TRBJ2-1): DAGVTQSPTHLIKTRGQQVTLRCSPKSGHDTVSWYQQALGQGPQFIFQYYEEEERQRGNFPDRFSGHQFPNYSSELNVNALLLGDSALYLCASSMDSIPVFGPGTRLTVL.

This chain uses TRBV18 with TRBJ2-7, with TRBD2 matching over 8 bases. Germline V gene lookup returns CDR1 KGHSH and CDR2 LQKENI. There are 15 residues in the CDR3. The ends lost 3 bases at V and 2 bases at J; junction bases unmatched: 6. Written as DNA, the CDR3 is TGTGCCAGCTCACCCTCCGGGACTAGGGCCTACGAGCAGTACTTC. This codes for CASSPSGTRAYEQYF.

This clone was observed a single time. CDR3 sequence (DNA): TGTGCCAGCAGCATAAGCACAGATACGCAGTATTTT. Translated: CASSISTDTQYF. The chain combines TRBV9 with TRBJ2-3; no firm D call. CDR3 length equals 12 residues. Trimming left V 4 bases short and J 0 bases short, with 3 bases between. Per the germline V gene, CDR1 is SGDLS and CDR2 is YYNGEE. Full variable domain (rest looked up from reference TRBV9 and TRBJ2-3): DSGVTQTPKHLITATGQRVTLRCSPRSGDLSVYWYQQSLDQGLQFLIQYYNGEERAKGNILERFSAQQFPDLHSELNLSSLELGDSALYFCASSISTDTQYFGPGTRLTVL.

This clone was counted a few times. The chain recombines TRBV6-1 with TRBJ2-4; 7 nucleotides agree with TRBD1. This CDR3 comprises 15 residues. With V trimmed by 8 bases and J by 3 bases, 10 bases remained unmatched. Germline V gives CDR1 MNHNS, CDR2 SASEGT. The CDR3 DNA reads as TGTGCCAGCCTCACAGGGACAGCGGACAAAAACATTCAGTACTTC. Translating it yields CASLTGTADKNIQYF.

This chain links TRBV4-2 with TRBJ2-3; 9 nucleotides line up with TRBD1. CDR3 length: 14 residues. Germline CDR1 reads LGHNA; CDR2 reads YNFKEQ. V dropped 1 base and J dropped 5; count of bases not matched to a gene: 1. The CDR3 reads CASSQGDREDTQYF. CDR3 nucleotides: TGTGCCAGCAGCCAAGGGGACAGGGAAGATACGCAGTATTTT.

The chain links TRBV15 to TRBJ2-7; 9 positions match TRBD2. V shed 1 base, J shed 2 bases, and the junction held 0 bases outside the gene matches. In germline, CDR1 is LNHNV, CDR2 YYDKDF (reference sequence). This CDR3 has 14 amino acids. The CDR3 DNA sequence: TGTGCCACCAGCAGAGGACTAGCGGCCTACGAGCAGTACTTC. Protein sequence: CATSRGLAAYEQYF.

The chain combines TRBV18 with TRBJ1-5; 9 nucleotides line up with TRBD1. This CDR3 has 18 residues. The V gene end was trimmed by 3 bases and the J gene end by 0 bases; junction bases not matched to a gene: 9. Germline V gene data show CDR1 as KGHSH and CDR2 as LQKENI. The CDR3 sequence: CASSPSGQGPYSNQPQHF. The CDR3 DNA sequence: TGTGCCAGCTCACCGTCGGGACAGGGACCTTATAGCAATCAGCCCCAGCATTTT.